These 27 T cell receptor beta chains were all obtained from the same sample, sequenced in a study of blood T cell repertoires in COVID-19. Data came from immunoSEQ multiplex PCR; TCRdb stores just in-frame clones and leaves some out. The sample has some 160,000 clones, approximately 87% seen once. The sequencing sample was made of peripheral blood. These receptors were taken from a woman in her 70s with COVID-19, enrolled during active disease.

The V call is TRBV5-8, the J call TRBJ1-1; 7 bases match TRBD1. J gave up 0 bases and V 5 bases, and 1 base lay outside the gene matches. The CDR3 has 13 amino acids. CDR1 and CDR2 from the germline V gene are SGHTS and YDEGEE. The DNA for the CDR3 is TGTGCCAGCAGAACAGGGGTGAACACTGAAGCTTTCTTT. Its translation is CASRTGVNTEAFF. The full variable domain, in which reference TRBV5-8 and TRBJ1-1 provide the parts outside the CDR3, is EAGVTQSPTHLIKTRGQQATLRCSPISGHTSVYWYQQALGLGLQFLLWYDEGEERNRGNFPPRFSGRQFPNYSSELNVNALELEDSALYLCASRTGVNTEAFFGQGTRLTVV.

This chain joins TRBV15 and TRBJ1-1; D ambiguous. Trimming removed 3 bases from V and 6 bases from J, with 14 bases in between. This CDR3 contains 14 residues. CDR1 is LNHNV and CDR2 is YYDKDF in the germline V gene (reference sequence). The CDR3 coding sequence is TGTGCCACCAGCAGTGGGAGAGTAGTACCTGAAGCTTTCTTT. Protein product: CATSSGRVVPEAFF.

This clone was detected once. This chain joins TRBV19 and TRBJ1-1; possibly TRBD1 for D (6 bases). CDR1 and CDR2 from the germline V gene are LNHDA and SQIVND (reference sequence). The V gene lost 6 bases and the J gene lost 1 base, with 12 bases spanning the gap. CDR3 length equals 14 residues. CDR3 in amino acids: CASRGQTGNTEAFF. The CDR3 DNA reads TGTGCCAGTAGGGGCCAGACAGGGAACACTGAAGCTTTCTTT.

CDR3 loop: CSVNGDRVGYEQYF. The CDR3 region has the DNA TGCAGCGTTAATGGAGACAGGGTGGGCTACGAGCAGTACTTC. The chain is built from TRBV29-1 and TRBJ2-7, with 7 nucleotides matching TRBD1. The CDR3 is 14 residues long. The germline V gene has CDR1 SQVTM and CDR2 ANQGSEA. The J segment lost 3 bases and the V segment lost 5 bases, leaving 10 bases of the junction unmatched.

The CDR3, as DNA: TGTGCCACCAGTGACCCCAAGCAGTCTATGACTAACACCGGGGAGCTGTTTTTT. Protein product: CATSDPKQSMTNTGELFF. V is TRBV24-1 and J is TRBJ2-2; no firm D call. The ends were cut back, 4 bases at V and 2 bases at J, with 19 bases in the middle. The CDR3 runs 18 residues. Per the germline V gene, CDR1 is KGHDR and CDR2 is SFDVKD.

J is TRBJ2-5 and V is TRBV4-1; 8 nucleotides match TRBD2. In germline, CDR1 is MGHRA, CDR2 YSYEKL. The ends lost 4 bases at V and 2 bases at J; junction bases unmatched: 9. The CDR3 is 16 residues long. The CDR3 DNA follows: TGCGCCAGCAGCCGAATGACTAGCGCTTCACAAGAGACCCAGTACTTC. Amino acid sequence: CASSRMTSASQETQYF.

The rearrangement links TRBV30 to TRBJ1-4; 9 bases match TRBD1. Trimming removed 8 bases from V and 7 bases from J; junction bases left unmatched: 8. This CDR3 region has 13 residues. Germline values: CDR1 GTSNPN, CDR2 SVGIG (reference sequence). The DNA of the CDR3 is TGTGCCGGCCTGGGACAGGGCTCTGAAAAACTGTTTTTT. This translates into CAGLGQGSEKLFF.

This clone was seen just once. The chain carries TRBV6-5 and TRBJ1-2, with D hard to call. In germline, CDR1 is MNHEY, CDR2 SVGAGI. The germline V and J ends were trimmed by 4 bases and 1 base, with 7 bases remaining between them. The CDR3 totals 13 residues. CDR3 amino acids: CASSFQVNYGYTF. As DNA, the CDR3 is TGTGCCAGCAGTTTTCAGGTTAACTATGGCTACACCTTC.

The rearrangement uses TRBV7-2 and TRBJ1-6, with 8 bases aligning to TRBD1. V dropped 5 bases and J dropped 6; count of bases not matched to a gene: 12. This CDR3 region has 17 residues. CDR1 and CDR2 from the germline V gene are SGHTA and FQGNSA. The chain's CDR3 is CASSLRTGRGVNSPLHF. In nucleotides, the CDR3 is TGTGCCAGCAGCCTACGGACAGGGAGGGGGGTTAATTCACCCCTCCACTTT.

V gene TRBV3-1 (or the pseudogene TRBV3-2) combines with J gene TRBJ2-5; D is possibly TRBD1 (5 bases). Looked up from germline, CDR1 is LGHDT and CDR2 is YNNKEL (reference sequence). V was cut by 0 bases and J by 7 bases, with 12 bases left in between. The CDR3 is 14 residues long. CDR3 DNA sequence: TGTGCCAGCAGCCAAGAAGGGGCGGTTGCGACCCAGTACTTC. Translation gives CASSQEGAVATQYF.

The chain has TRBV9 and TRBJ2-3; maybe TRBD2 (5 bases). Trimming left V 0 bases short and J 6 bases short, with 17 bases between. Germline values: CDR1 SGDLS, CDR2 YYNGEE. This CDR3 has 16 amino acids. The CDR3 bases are TGTGCCAGCAGCGTAGAGGGCATTCCGGGATGGGATACGCAGTATTTT. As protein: CASSVEGIPGWDTQYF.

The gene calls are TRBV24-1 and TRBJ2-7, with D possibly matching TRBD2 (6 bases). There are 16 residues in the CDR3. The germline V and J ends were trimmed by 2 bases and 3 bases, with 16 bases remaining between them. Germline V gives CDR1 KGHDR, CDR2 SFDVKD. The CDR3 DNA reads TGTGCCACCAGTGATTCGCAGCGGGTCGCGCGCTACGAGCAGTACTTC. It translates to CATSDSQRVARYEQYF.

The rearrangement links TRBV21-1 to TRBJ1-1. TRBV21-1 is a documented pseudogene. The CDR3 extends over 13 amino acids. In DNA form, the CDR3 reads TGTGCCAGCAGCAATACGCGGGTCACTGAAGCTTTCTTT. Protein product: CASSNTRVTEAFF.

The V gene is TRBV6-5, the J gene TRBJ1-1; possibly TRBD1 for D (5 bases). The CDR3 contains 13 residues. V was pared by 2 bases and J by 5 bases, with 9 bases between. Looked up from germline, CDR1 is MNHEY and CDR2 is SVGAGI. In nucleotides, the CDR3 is TGTGCCAGCAGTTACGCAGGGAGGACTGAAGCTTTCTTT. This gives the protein CASSYAGRTEAFF.

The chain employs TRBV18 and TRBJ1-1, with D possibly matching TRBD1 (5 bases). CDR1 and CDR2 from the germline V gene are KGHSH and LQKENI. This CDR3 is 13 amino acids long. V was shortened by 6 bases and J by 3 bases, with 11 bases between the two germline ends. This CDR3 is CASSLKGDTEAFF. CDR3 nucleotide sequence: TGTGCCAGCTCCCTCAAAGGGGACACTGAAGCTTTCTTT. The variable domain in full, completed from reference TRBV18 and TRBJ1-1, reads NAGVMQNPRHLVRRRGQEARLRCSPMKGHSHVYWYRQLPEEGLKFMVYLQKENIIDESGMPKERFSAEFPKEGPSILRIQQVVRGDSAAYFCASSLKGDTEAFFGQGTRLTVV.

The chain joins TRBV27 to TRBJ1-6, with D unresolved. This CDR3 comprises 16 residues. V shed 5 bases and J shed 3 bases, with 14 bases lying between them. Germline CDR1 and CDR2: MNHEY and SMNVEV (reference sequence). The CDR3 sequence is CASSPLARGYNSPLHF. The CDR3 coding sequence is TGTGCCAGCAGTCCCCTAGCCCGGGGCTATAATTCACCCCTCCACTTT.

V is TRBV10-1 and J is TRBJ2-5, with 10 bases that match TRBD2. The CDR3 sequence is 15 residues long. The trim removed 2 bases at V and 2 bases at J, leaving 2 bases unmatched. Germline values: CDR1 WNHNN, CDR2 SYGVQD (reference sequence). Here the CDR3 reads CASSEASGGQETQYF. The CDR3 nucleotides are TGCGCCAGCAGTGAGGCTAGCGGGGGACAAGAGACCCAGTACTTC.

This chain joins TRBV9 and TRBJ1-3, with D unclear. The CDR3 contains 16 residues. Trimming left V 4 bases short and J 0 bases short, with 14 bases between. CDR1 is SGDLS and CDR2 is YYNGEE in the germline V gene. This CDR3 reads CASSPFDGSSGNTIYF. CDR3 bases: TGTGCCAGCAGCCCCTTCGACGGGAGCTCTGGAAACACCATATATTTT.

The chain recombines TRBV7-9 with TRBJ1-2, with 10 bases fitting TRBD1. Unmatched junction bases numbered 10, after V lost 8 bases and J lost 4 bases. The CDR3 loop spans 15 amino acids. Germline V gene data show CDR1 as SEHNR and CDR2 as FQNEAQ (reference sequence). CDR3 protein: CASGPGQGVVYGYTF. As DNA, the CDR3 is TGTGCCAGCGGACCCGGACAGGGGGTTGTCTATGGCTACACCTTC. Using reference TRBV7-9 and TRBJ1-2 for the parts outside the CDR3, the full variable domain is DTGVSQNPRHKITKRGQNVTFRCDPISEHNRLYWYRQTLGQGPEFLTYFQNEAQLEKSRLLSDRFSAERPKGSFSTLEIQRTEQGDSAMYLCASGPGQGVVYGYTFGSGTRLTVV.

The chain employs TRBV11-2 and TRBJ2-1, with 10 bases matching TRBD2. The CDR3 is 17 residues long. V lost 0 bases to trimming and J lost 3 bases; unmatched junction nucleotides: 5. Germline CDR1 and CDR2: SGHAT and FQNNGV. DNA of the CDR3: TGTGCCAGCAGCTTAGAAGCTAGCGGGGGACGCTACAATGAGCAGTTCTTC. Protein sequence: CASSLEASGGRYNEQFF.

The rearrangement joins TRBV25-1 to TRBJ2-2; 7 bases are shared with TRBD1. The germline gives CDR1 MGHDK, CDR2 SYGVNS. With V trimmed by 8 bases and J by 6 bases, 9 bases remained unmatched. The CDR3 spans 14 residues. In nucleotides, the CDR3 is TGTGCCAGCGTACGGACAGGCGAGCCCGGGGAGCTGTTTTTT. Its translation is CASVRTGEPGELFF.

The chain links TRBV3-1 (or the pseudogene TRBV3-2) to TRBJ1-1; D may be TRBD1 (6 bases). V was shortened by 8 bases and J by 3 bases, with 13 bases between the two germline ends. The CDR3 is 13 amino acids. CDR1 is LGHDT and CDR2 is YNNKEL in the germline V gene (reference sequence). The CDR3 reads CASLLQGYTEAFF. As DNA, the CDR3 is TGTGCCAGCCTTCTACAGGGATACACTGAAGCTTTCTTT.

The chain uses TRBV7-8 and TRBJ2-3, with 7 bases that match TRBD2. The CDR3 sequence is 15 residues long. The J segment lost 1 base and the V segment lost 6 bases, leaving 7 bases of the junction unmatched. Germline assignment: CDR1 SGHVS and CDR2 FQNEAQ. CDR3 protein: CASSRFGGGTDTQYF. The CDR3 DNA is TGTGCCAGCAGTCGCTTTGGGGGGGGCACAGATACGCAGTATTTT.

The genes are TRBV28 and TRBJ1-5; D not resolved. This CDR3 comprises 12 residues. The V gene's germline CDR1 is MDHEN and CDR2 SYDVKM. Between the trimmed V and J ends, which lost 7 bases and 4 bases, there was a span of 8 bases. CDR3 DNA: TGTGCCAGCATCGACAATAATCAGCCCCAGCATTTT. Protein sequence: CASIDNNQPQHF.

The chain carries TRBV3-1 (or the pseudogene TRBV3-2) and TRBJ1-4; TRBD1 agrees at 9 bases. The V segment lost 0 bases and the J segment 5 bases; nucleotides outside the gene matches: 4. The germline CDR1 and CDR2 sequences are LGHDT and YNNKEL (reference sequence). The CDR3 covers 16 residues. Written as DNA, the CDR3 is TGTGCCAGCAGCCAAGAGGGGGACAGGGTAAATGAAAAACTGTTTTTT. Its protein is CASSQEGDRVNEKLFF.

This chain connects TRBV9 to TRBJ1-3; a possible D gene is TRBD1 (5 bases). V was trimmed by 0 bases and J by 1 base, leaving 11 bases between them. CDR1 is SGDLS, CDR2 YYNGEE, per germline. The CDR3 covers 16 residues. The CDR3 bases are TGTGCCAGCAGCGTAGCGGGACGGGGGTCTGGAAACACCATATATTTT. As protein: CASSVAGRGSGNTIYF.

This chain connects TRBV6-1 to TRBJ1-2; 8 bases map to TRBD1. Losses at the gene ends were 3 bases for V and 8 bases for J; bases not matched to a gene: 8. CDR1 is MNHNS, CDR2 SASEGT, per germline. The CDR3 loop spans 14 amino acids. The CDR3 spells CASSDHQGAGGYTF. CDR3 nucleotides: TGTGCCAGCAGTGACCACCAGGGGGCCGGCGGCTACACCTTC.